The next 4 T cell receptor beta chains were all read from a single sample in a study of shared clonotypes between healthy human individuals. Some clones are missing from TCRdb's copy, which holds only in-frame ones; the method was immunoSEQ multiplex PCR. The sample holds 2 million to 2.5 million clones, around 95% seen once. Input material: naive CD4+ T cells sorted from blood. Regarding subset: CD45RA+ positively selected. Receptors were obtained from a young man in good health.

The chain links TRBV15 to TRBJ1-2; no firm D call. V was cut by 0 bases and J by 3 bases, with 17 bases left in between. This CDR3 comprises 17 residues. Germline CDR1 is LNHNV and CDR2 is YYDKDF (reference sequence). The CDR3 spells CATSRDLPLVSDYGYTF. The CDR3 nucleotides are TGTGCCACCAGCAGAGATCTCCCACTCGTGTCTGACTATGGCTACACCTTC.

As regards this clone: Additional DNA sequences in this sample encode the identical CDR3. J is TRBJ1-1 and V is TRBV30; TRBD1 might be the D (5 bases). The ends were cut back, 3 bases at V and 1 base at J, with 9 bases in the middle. Germline V gene data show CDR1 as GTSNPN and CDR2 as SVGIG (reference sequence). The CDR3 extends over 13 amino acids. CDR3 sequence (DNA): TGTGCCTGGAGAAGGACACAGAACACTGAAGCTTTCTTT. Translating gives CAWRRTQNTEAFF.

The chain carries TRBV5-1 and TRBJ2-3, with a weak D call TRBD2 (5 bases). With 2 bases removed from V and 4 bases from J, the gap between germline ends came to 11 bases. This CDR3 is 14 amino acids long. CDR1 and CDR2 (germline): SGHRS, YFSETQ. CDR3 in amino acids: CASSFGLFPDTQYF. The CDR3 DNA follows: TGCGCCAGCAGCTTCGGACTTTTTCCAGATACGCAGTATTTT.

This rearrangement joins TRBV5-1 to TRBJ2-7, with 8 positions matching TRBD2. This CDR3 is 16 amino acids long. CDR1 is SGHRS and CDR2 is YFSETQ in the germline V gene. V lost 0 bases to trimming and J lost 2 bases; unmatched junction nucleotides: 7. The CDR3 nucleotides read TGCGCCAGCAGCTTGGCTATTGGGCGGGGGGCCTACGAGCAGTACTTC. The encoded protein is CASSLAIGRGAYEQYF.